Listed below are T cell receptor beta chains from one sample, sequenced in a study of T cell changes during pregnancy in multiple sclerosis. This table comes from immunoSEQ multiplex PCR, and its TCRdb copy is limited to in-frame clones, with some not included. The sample has tens of thousands of clones, around nine tenths seen once. The input for sequencing was CD8+ T cells from peripheral blood mononuclear cells, taken before pregnancy. The receptor source for this set is a female donor with multiple sclerosis, enrolled in a pregnancy study. CDR3s include the opening cysteine and the closing phenylalanine or tryptophan. D genes are given only for firm matches. Clone sizes are given selectively: once, few, many, or a class where the clone is expanded.

- | TRBJ2-7 | TRBV7-9 | - | TGTGCCAGCAGCTCCTCGCTGATATCGGGACGGGACACCTACGAGCAGTACTTC | CASSSSLISGRDTYEQYF
TRBD2 | TRBJ2-3 | TRBV9 | - | TGTGCCAGCAGCCCCCGGCTAGCGGCCACAGATACGCAGTATTTT | CASSPRLAATDTQYF
TRBD1 | TRBJ2-1 | TRBV14 | - | TGTGCCAGCAGCCCCGGACAGGGGTGGGATGAGCAGTTCTTC | CASSPGQGWDEQFF
- | TRBJ1-5 | TRBV5-6 | - | TGTGCCAGCAGCGGGATGCGCCTGGGGGGAAATCAGCCCCAGCATTTT | CASSGMRLGGNQPQHF
TRBD1 | TRBJ2-7 | TRBV9 | - | TGTGCCAGCAGCGTACTGGACAGGGCGTCCGGCGAGCAGTACTTC | CASSVLDRASGEQYF
- | TRBJ1-2 | TRBV15 | - | TGTGCCACCCCCAGTGGGAGGCATGGCTACACCTTC | CATPSGRHGYTF
- | TRBJ1-1 | TRBV7-6 | - | TGTGCCAGCAGCTCGGAGGGTAGGAACACTGAAGCTTTCTTT | CASSSEGRNTEAFF
- | TRBJ1-6 | TRBV4-3 | once | TGCGCCAGCAGCCAAGATCGGTGGAGTAACTCACCCCTCCACTTT | CASSQDRWSNSPLHF
- | TRBJ2-7 | TRBV4-1 | - | TGCGCCAGCAGCCAAGATCCGGACTATCAGCACTACGAGCAGTACTTC | CASSQDPDYQHYEQYF
- | TRBJ1-1 | TRBV25-1 | - | TGTGCCAGCAGTTACACGAACACTGAAGCTTTCTTT | CASSYTNTEAFF
- | TRBJ2-7 | TRBV30 | - | TGTGCCTGGGGCCCCACTTACTACGAGCAGTACTTC | CAWGPTYYEQYF
- | TRBJ2-6 | TRBV7-3 | - | TGTGCCAGCAGCTACAGGGTGGCTGGGGCCAACGTCCTGACTTTC | CASSYRVAGANVLTF
TRBD2 | TRBJ2-7 | TRBV27 | - | TGTGCCAGCAGTTTAGGGACTAGCGGCCACTACGAGCAGTACTTC | CASSLGTSGHYEQYF
TRBD1 | TRBJ1-2 | TRBV2 | - | TGTGCCAGCACCGGGACAGGGGTCCCATCTAACTTCTATGGCTACACCTTC | CASTGTGVPSNFYGYTF
TRBD2 | TRBJ2-5 | TRBV7-8 | - | TGTGCCAGCAGCTTAGATCTAGCGGGGGGGGTGGCCCAGTACTTC | CASSLDLAGGVAQYF
TRBD2 | TRBJ2-1 | TRBV27 | - | TGTGCCAGCAGATCCGGGACTAGCGGGGTAAACGAGCAGTTCTTC | CASRSGTSGVNEQFF
- | TRBJ1-1 | TRBV9 | once | TGTGCCAGCAGCGCCAGGGTTGGGACTGAAGCTTTCTTT | CASSARVGTEAFF
- | TRBJ1-1 | TRBV29-1 | - | TGCAGCGCGTCTAGAGGGCGGAACACTGAAGCTTTCTTT | CSASRGRNTEAFF
- | TRBJ2-7 | TRBV18 | - | TGTGCCAGCTCACCAATTCGGCAGGGTTCCCTCTACGAGCAGTACTTC | CASSPIRQGSLYEQYF
TRBD1 | TRBJ2-7 | TRBV6-5 | - | TGTGCCAGCAGTTACCTAACCGGGACAGGGGACTACGAGCAGTACTTC | CASSYLTGTGDYEQYF
- | TRBJ2-7 | TRBV4-3 | once | TGCGCCAGCAGCCAAGACAGGGGGGACTCCTACGAGCAGTACTTC | CASSQDRGDSYEQYF
TRBD1 | TRBJ2-7 | TRBV9 | - | TGTGCCAGCAGCCCTCGACAGGGCTACGAGCAGTACTTC | CASSPRQGYEQYF
- | TRBJ1-3 | TRBV9 | few | TGTGCCAGCAGCCTAGTATCGGGTGCTGGAAACACCATATATTTT | CASSLVSGAGNTIYF
- | TRBJ2-7 | TRBV4-1 | - | TGCGCCAGCAGCCAAGTTTTGACAGTTGCTTACGAGCAGTACTTC | CASSQVLTVAYEQYF
TRBD1 | TRBJ2-1 | TRBV7-2 | - | TGTGCCAGCAGCCCCCACGGGACAGGGGCCCTCACTGAGCAGTTCTTC | CASSPHGTGALTEQFF